The rows below give T cell receptor beta chains drawn from one sample of a study of molecular identifiers for immune sequencing clone quantification. TCRdb re-called the PCR reads through MiXCR, storing one row per CDR3 protein. There are about 640,000 distinct CDR3 sequences in the sample; 20% occur only once, and 0.7% to 1% lies in the top ten. The specimen sequenced was naive CD8+ T cells from blood, with Jurkat cell RNA spiked in. These receptors originate from a human donor in good health. Some libraries in this study had Jurkat cell RNA spiked in. The CDR3 runs from the conserved cysteine through the conserved F or W. Each record gives: J gene, V gene, clone size, D gene, CDR3 DNA, CDR3 protein. The D gene is left open where the match is weak. The listing skips clone size in some rows; elsewhere it reads once, few, many or a size class.

J gene: TRBJ1-5; V gene: TRBV19; clone size: many; D gene: .; CDR3 DNA: TGTGCCAGTAGTTCTATCTGGGACCCTCCACAGCCCCAGCATTTT; CDR3 protein: CASSSIWDPPQPQHF
J gene: TRBJ2-1; V gene: TRBV27; clone size: few; D gene: .; CDR3 DNA: TGTGCCAGCAGTTCCGGACTCGGCTCCTACAATGAGCAGTTCTTC; CDR3 protein: CASSSGLGSYNEQFF
J gene: TRBJ2-7; V gene: TRBV11-3; clone size: many; D gene: TRBD2; CDR3 DNA: TGTGCCAGCAGCTTAGAGAGCGGGAATACCTACGAGCAGTACTTC; CDR3 protein: CASSLESGNTYEQYF
J gene: TRBJ2-5; V gene: TRBV28; clone size: many; D gene: TRBD2; CDR3 DNA: TGTGCCAGCAGTGCCAGGACTAGCGGAGCACAAGAGACCCAGTACTTC; CDR3 protein: CASSARTSGAQETQYF
J gene: TRBJ2-3; V gene: TRBV7-9; clone size: many; D gene: .; CDR3 DNA: TGTGCCAGCAGCCCTCCTCGCGGGGCGGGGGATACGCAGTATTTT; CDR3 protein: CASSPPRGAGDTQYF
J gene: TRBJ2-4; V gene: TRBV30; clone size: many; D gene: .; CDR3 DNA: TGTGCCTGGAGTGGAGAAGGTGGAAACATTCAGTACTTC; CDR3 protein: CAWSGEGGNIQYF
J gene: TRBJ2-7; V gene: TRBV27; clone size: many; D gene: .; CDR3 DNA: TGTGCCAGCAGTTTAAACGGGGCGCGCTACGAGCAGTACTTC; CDR3 protein: CASSLNGARYEQYF
J gene: TRBJ2-3; V gene: TRBV6-5; clone size: many; D gene: TRBD1; CDR3 DNA: TGTGCCAGCAGCCGAACAGGGGGCGAGACAGATACGCAGTATTTT; CDR3 protein: CASSRTGGETDTQYF
J gene: TRBJ2-2; V gene: TRBV6-2/TRBV6-3; clone size: few; D gene: .; CDR3 DNA: TGTGCCAGCAGATTTCCCGGGGAGCTGTTTTTT; CDR3 protein: CASRFPGELFF
J gene: TRBJ2-1; V gene: TRBV19; clone size: .; D gene: .; CDR3 DNA: TGTGCCAGCAGTATTGCGGGGGACAATGAGCAGCTCTTC; CDR3 protein: CASSIAGDNEQLF
J gene: TRBJ2-5; V gene: TRBV24-1; clone size: many; D gene: TRBD2; CDR3 DNA: TGTGCCACCAGTGATTTCGGACTAGCGGGAGAAGAGACCCAGTACTTC; CDR3 protein: CATSDFGLAGEETQYF
J gene: TRBJ2-4; V gene: TRBV5-5; clone size: many; D gene: .; CDR3 DNA: TGTGCCAGCAGCTTTGCCGGACAGTCAATAGCCAAAAACATTCAGTACTTC; CDR3 protein: CASSFAGQSIAKNIQYF
J gene: TRBJ1-5; V gene: TRBV19; clone size: .; D gene: .; CDR3 DNA: TGTGCCAGTAGTTGGGATAGCAGCAATCAGCCCCAGCATTTT; CDR3 protein: CASSWDSSNQPQHF
J gene: TRBJ2-5; V gene: TRBV2; clone size: many; D gene: .; CDR3 DNA: TGTGCCAGCAGTGAACCTTATCGACAGCGAACCTACCAAGAGACCCAGTACTTC; CDR3 protein: CASSEPYRQRTYQETQYF
J gene: TRBJ1-5; V gene: TRBV9; clone size: many; D gene: TRBD1; CDR3 DNA: TGTGCCAGCAGCGCGACAGGGTATCAGCCCCAGCATTTT; CDR3 protein: CASSATGYQPQHF
J gene: TRBJ2-3; V gene: TRBV20-1; clone size: many; D gene: .; CDR3 DNA: TGCAGTGCTAGAGCCGCCGGGAAGAGCACAGATACGCAGTATTTT; CDR3 protein: CSARAAGKSTDTQYF
J gene: TRBJ1-5; V gene: TRBV19; clone size: .; D gene: .; CDR3 DNA: TGTGCCAGTAGTAACGGGGGGAGGAGCAATCAGCCCCAGCATTTT; CDR3 protein: CASSNGGRSNQPQHF
J gene: TRBJ2-7; V gene: TRBV5-8; clone size: many; D gene: TRBD1; CDR3 DNA: TGTGCCAGCAGCTTGTCCCCGGGACAGGGCCACGAGCAGTACTTC; CDR3 protein: CASSLSPGQGHEQYF
J gene: TRBJ2-3; V gene: TRBV4-3; clone size: many; D gene: TRBD1; CDR3 DNA: TGCGCCAGCAGCCAACACCAGGGGGCGAGAGATACGCAGTATTTT; CDR3 protein: CASSQHQGARDTQYF
J gene: TRBJ2-7; V gene: TRBV27; clone size: .; D gene: TRBD2; CDR3 DNA: TGTGCCTGCAGTCCGATCACTAGCGACGGCGAGCAGTACTTC; CDR3 protein: CACSPITSDGEQYF
J gene: TRBJ2-7; V gene: TRBV7-2; clone size: .; D gene: TRBD2; CDR3 DNA: TGTGCCAGCAGCTTAGAGGGACTAGCGGGGCTTACGGAGCAGTACTTC; CDR3 protein: CASSLEGLAGLTEQYF
J gene: TRBJ2-7; V gene: TRBV2; clone size: .; D gene: .; CDR3 DNA: TGTGCCATCATCTCCGGCAGGAGCGCTTACGAGCAGTACTTC; CDR3 protein: CAIISGRSAYEQYF
J gene: TRBJ2-7; V gene: TRBV6-2/TRBV6-3; clone size: once; D gene: .; CDR3 DNA: TGTGCCAGCAGCACCCAGTGGGACACCTCCTACGGGCAGTACTTC; CDR3 protein: CASSTQWDTSYGQYF
J gene: TRBJ1-5; V gene: TRBV10-1; clone size: few; D gene: TRBD1; CDR3 DNA: TGCGCCAGCAGTGCCCAGGGGGGTCAGCCCCAGCATTTT; CDR3 protein: CASSAQGGQPQHF
J gene: TRBJ2-2; V gene: TRBV30; clone size: many; D gene: .; CDR3 DNA: TGTGCCTGGAGTGATCTAGCTAATGGGGAGCTGTTTTTT; CDR3 protein: CAWSDLANGELFF
J gene: TRBJ2-7; V gene: TRBV9; clone size: .; D gene: .; CDR3 DNA: TGTGCCAGCAGCGTAGTTGGCAGACCCGACGAGCAGTACTTC; CDR3 protein: CASSVVGRPDEQYF
J gene: TRBJ2-1; V gene: TRBV6-6; clone size: many; D gene: TRBD1; CDR3 DNA: TGTGCCAGCAGTTACGCCGCCGGGACAGGAGTTGAGCAGTTCTTC; CDR3 protein: CASSYAAGTGVEQFF
J gene: TRBJ2-7; V gene: TRBV20-1; clone size: .; D gene: .; CDR3 DNA: TGCAGTGCTAGAGATCGGGATCATCAAACCTGCGAGCAGTACTTC; CDR3 protein: CSARDRDHQTCEQYF
J gene: TRBJ1-1; V gene: TRBV5-1; clone size: many; D gene: .; CDR3 DNA: TGCGCCAGCAGCCTAACAACAGGGAACTCCACTGAAGCTTTCTTT; CDR3 protein: CASSLTTGNSTEAFF
J gene: TRBJ2-3; V gene: TRBV7-9; clone size: many; D gene: .; CDR3 DNA: TGTGCCAGCAGCTTTGTCCTTCAGGGGCCCACGGATACGCAGTATTTT; CDR3 protein: CASSFVLQGPTDTQYF
J gene: TRBJ2-7; V gene: TRBV4-3; clone size: few; D gene: .; CDR3 DNA: TGCGCCAGCAGCCAAGAACTCCGGGAAGAGCAGTACTTC; CDR3 protein: CASSQELREEQYF
J gene: TRBJ1-5; V gene: TRBV19; clone size: many; D gene: .; CDR3 DNA: TGTGCCAGTACCAGAGTTGGGAGCAATCAGCCCCAGCATTTT; CDR3 protein: CASTRVGSNQPQHF
J gene: TRBJ2-7; V gene: TRBV7-2; clone size: few; D gene: .; CDR3 DNA: TGTGCCAGCAGCTTAGCGTATACCGCCTACGAGCAGTACTTC; CDR3 protein: CASSLAYTAYEQYF
J gene: TRBJ2-3; V gene: TRBV20-1; clone size: many; D gene: .; CDR3 DNA: TGCAGTGCTAGAGATACGCAAGCGGCTACCACAGATACGCAGTATTTT; CDR3 protein: CSARDTQAATTDTQYF
J gene: TRBJ1-1; V gene: TRBV11-2; clone size: many; D gene: .; CDR3 DNA: TGTGCCAGCAGCCACCGACAGGAAGGCACTGAAGCTTTCTTT; CDR3 protein: CASSHRQEGTEAFF
J gene: TRBJ2-7; V gene: TRBV19; clone size: many; D gene: .; CDR3 DNA: TGTGCCAGTAGTGCGATGGACAGTCCCTACGAGCAGTACTTC; CDR3 protein: CASSAMDSPYEQYF
J gene: TRBJ1-6; V gene: TRBV19; clone size: .; D gene: .; CDR3 DNA: TGTGCCAGTAGTCCCCGGAGGGCTCGTCCCTATAATTCACCCCTCCACTTT; CDR3 protein: CASSPRRARPYNSPLHF
J gene: TRBJ1-5; V gene: TRBV4-2; clone size: many; D gene: .; CDR3 DNA: TGTGCCAGCAGCCAGTCGCAGTTGGGGCCCGGACAGCCCCAGCATTTT; CDR3 protein: CASSQSQLGPGQPQHF
J gene: TRBJ2-7; V gene: TRBV27; clone size: .; D gene: TRBD2; CDR3 DNA: TGTGCCAGCAGCTTGACTAGCGGGAGGTCCTACGAGCAGTACTTC; CDR3 protein: CASSLTSGRSYEQYF
J gene: TRBJ2-3; V gene: TRBV12-3/TRBV12-4; clone size: many; D gene: TRBD2; CDR3 DNA: TGTGCCAGCAGTCCACCTCCGGGGGGGCCTGATACGCAGTATTTT; CDR3 protein: CASSPPPGGPDTQYF
J gene: TRBJ2-3; V gene: TRBV12-3/TRBV12-4; clone size: many; D gene: TRBD1; CDR3 DNA: TGTGCCAGCAGTCCTCAGGACAGGGGGCGGGATACGCAGTATTTT; CDR3 protein: CASSPQDRGRDTQYF
J gene: TRBJ2-3; V gene: TRBV11-2; clone size: many; D gene: TRBD2; CDR3 DNA: TGTGCCAGCAGCTTCGGACTAGCGGGGGGCTTCGCAGATACGCAGTATTTT; CDR3 protein: CASSFGLAGGFADTQYF